The 30 T cell receptor beta chains below all came from one sample that was sequenced in a study of T cell repertoires in cytomegalovirus infection (dated by TCRdb to the late 2010s). Sequenced using an Illumina HiSeq 1500. The raw public reads went through TCRdb reprocessing: fastp at Q25, MiXCR clone calling, in-frame beta chains kept. A single entry per CDR3 protein holds the most common genes and DNA from its merged rows. Recorded for this sample are hundreds of thousands of distinct CDR3 sequences; about 40% of them occurred a single time. Under 3.5% of the sample goes to the ten largest clones. Sequencing input: PBMCs. These receptors were obtained from a human donor in good health (CMV status not recorded). Some clones in this sample may be carry-over from other donors' samples.

The V gene is TRBV19, the J gene TRBJ1-5; 11 bases match TRBD1. The CDR3 contains 16 residues. V lost 5 bases, J lost 5 bases, and 8 bases stayed unmatched. From germline, CDR1 is LNHDA and CDR2 SQIVND (reference sequence). The CDR3 region is CASSPWDRGDHQPQHF. The CDR3 DNA sequence: TGTGCCAGTAGTCCCTGGGACAGGGGGGATCATCAGCCCCAGCATTTT.

A note on this clonotype: Germline and junction disagree at one end, which may indicate a read error. The chain carries TRBV6-2 or TRBV6-3 and TRBJ1-5; D not resolved. The CDR3 runs to 15 residues. CDR1 and CDR2 from the germline V gene are MNHEY and SVGEGT. The CDR3 loop is CARSYSWVEVQPQHF. The CDR3 DNA follows: TGTGCCCGCAGTTACTCGTGGGTTGAAGTTCAGCCCCAGCATTTT.

This clonotype was counted only a few times. This chain links TRBV7-2 with TRBJ2-2, with D uncertain. Germline values: CDR1 SGHTA, CDR2 FQGNSA. The ends were cut back, 3 bases at V and 7 bases at J, with 9 bases in the middle. The CDR3 contains 13 residues. CDR3 residues: CASSLDRYGELFF. The DNA of the CDR3 is TGTGCCAGCAGCTTGGATCGATACGGGGAGCTGTTTTTT. The full variable domain, rest sourced from reference TRBV7-2 and TRBJ2-2, is GAGVSQSPSNKVTEKGKDVELRCDPISGHTALYWYRQSLGQGLEFLIYFQGNSAPDKSGLPSDRFSAERTGGSVSTLTIQRTQQEDSAVYLCASSLDRYGELFFGEGSRLTVL.

This clonotype was detected many times. This chain joins TRBV4-2 and TRBJ1-5; D remains unclear. This CDR3 is built from 16 residues. The germline V and J ends were trimmed by 0 bases and 7 bases, with 16 bases remaining between them. Looked up from germline, CDR1 is LGHNA and CDR2 is YNFKEQ. The CDR3 bases are TGTGCCAGCAGCCAAGAAGGAGCCGAGCTGGGACAGCCCCAGCATTTT. Residues: CASSQEGAELGQPQHF.

The V and J genes are TRBV4-1 and TRBJ1-3; no definite D call. Trimming cost V 0 bases and J 4 bases, with 13 bases left between them. This CDR3 contains 16 residues. The germline CDR1 and CDR2 sequences are MGHRA and YSYEKL. CDR3 amino acids: CASSQDMNKWGNTIYF. In DNA, the CDR3 is TGCGCCAGCAGCCAAGATATGAACAAATGGGGAAACACCATATATTTT.

The chain couples TRBV6-2 or TRBV6-3 to TRBJ1-1, with D maybe TRBD1 (5 bases). The CDR3 extends over 15 amino acids. CDR1 is MNHEY, CDR2 SVGEGT, per germline. V lost 4 bases to trimming and J lost 9 bases, with 21 bases between them. CDR3 DNA: TGTGCCAGCAGTTCCGGGACGCAAGGCATGGGGAAAGCTTTCTTT. Its protein is CASSSGTQGMGKAFF.

The chain is built from TRBV2 and TRBJ1-5, with D possibly being TRBD1 (5 bases). V was clipped by 6 bases and J by 3 bases, with 9 bases between them. Germline V gene data show CDR1 as SNHLY and CDR2 as FYNNEI. The length of the CDR3 is 13 residues. The DNA for the CDR3 is TGTGCCAGCAGCAACAGGTTCAATCAGCCCCAGCATTTT. Protein sequence: CASSNRFNQPQHF.

Many counts were recorded for this clonotype. This rearrangement joins TRBV7-8 to TRBJ2-2; D gene uncertain. Germline V gene data show CDR1 as SGHVS and CDR2 as FQNEAQ. Between the trimmed V and J ends, which lost 8 bases and 2 bases, there was a span of 9 bases. The CDR3 is 13 amino acids. The DNA of the CDR3 is TGTGCCAGCCTGGGATTTAACACCGGGGAGCTGTTTTTT. This translates into CASLGFNTGELFF.

Comment on this clonotype: One end of the junction does not line up with germline, which may come from a read error. The chain is built from TRBV19 and TRBJ1-6; D perhaps matches TRBD1 (6 bases). The V gene's germline CDR1 is LNHDA and CDR2 SQIVND (reference sequence). This CDR3 region has 14 residues. CDR3 protein: CASSLQGYSSPLHF. The CDR3 DNA reads TGTGCCAGTAGTCTACAGGGCTATAGTTCACCCCTCCACTTT.

V is TRBV24-1 and J is TRBJ1-1; 8 positions agree with TRBD1. The CDR3 sequence is 15 residues long. Germline V lookup: CDR1 KGHDR, CDR2 SFDVKD. The J segment lost 8 bases and the V segment lost 6 bases, leaving 13 bases of the junction unmatched. The CDR3: CATSPTGTGFGEAFF. CDR3 coding DNA: TGTGCCACCAGTCCTACCGGGACAGGTTTTGGAGAAGCTTTCTTT.

About this clonotype: The conserved phenylalanine or tryptophan is not found at the CDR3 terminus, so this likely reflects a read error. The chain carries TRBV24-1 and TRBJ1-2, with TRBD1 matching 9 bases. The CDR3 length is 13 residues. Germline trimming cut 9 bases from V and 3 bases from J; bases unmatched to any gene: 4. Germline V gene data show CDR1 as KGHDR and CDR2 as SFDVKD. DNA of the CDR3: TGTGCCACCGCTAGACAGGGGGACTATGGCTACACCTTA. It specifies CATARQGDYGYTL.

The CDR3 bases are TGTGCCAGCAGCGTAGTCGGCAGAGGGTCGAATGAGCAGTTCTTC. It yields the protein CASSVVGRGSNEQFF. The chain links TRBV9 to TRBJ2-1; TRBD2 is a possible D gene (5 bases). The V end was cut by 0 bases, the J end by 7 bases, with 14 bases between. CDR1 and CDR2 from the germline V gene are SGDLS and YYNGEE. The length of the CDR3 is 15 residues. Variable domain in full (rest from reference TRBV9 and TRBJ2-1): DSGVTQTPKHLITATGQRVTLRCSPRSGDLSVYWYQQSLDQGLQFLIQYYNGEERAKGNILERFSAQQFPDLHSELNLSSLELGDSALYFCASSVVGRGSNEQFFGPGTRLTVL.

The chain combines TRBV19 with TRBJ1-5; the D gene is possibly TRBD1 (6 bases). Germline assignment: CDR1 LNHDA and CDR2 SQIVND (reference sequence). Trimming cost V 3 bases and J 1 base, with 16 bases left between them. The CDR3 is 17 amino acids. The CDR3 bases are TGTGCCAGTAGTATCACCCCAGGGGCGAAGAGCAATCAGCCCCAGCATTTT. Amino acid sequence: CASSITPGAKSNQPQHF.

The chain combines TRBV11-2 with TRBJ1-4; 9 nucleotides align to TRBD1. V dropped 1 base and J dropped 6; count of bases not matched to a gene: 6. There are 16 residues in the CDR3. The V gene's germline CDR1 is SGHAT and CDR2 FQNNGV. The CDR3 is CASSLGTGVSDEKLFF. CDR3 nucleotides: TGTGCCAGCAGCTTAGGGACAGGGGTCTCTGATGAAAAACTGTTTTTT. Complete variable domain (other parts from reference TRBV11-2 and TRBJ1-4): EAGVAQSPRYKIIEKRQSVAFWCNPISGHATLYWYQQILGQGPKLLIQFQNNGVVDDSQLPKDRFSAERLKGVDSTLKIQPAKLEDSAVYLCASSLGTGVSDEKLFFGSGTQLSVL.

This clonotype showed up just a few times. The V gene is TRBV5-1, the J gene TRBJ2-6; D perhaps matches TRBD2 (6 bases). The V end lost 2 bases, the J end lost 2 bases, and 23 bases lay between the germline ends. Per the germline V gene, CDR1 is SGHRS and CDR2 is YFSETQ. The CDR3 is made up of 20 amino acids. CDR3 sequence: CASSLILGAVAGPGANVLTF. The CDR3, as DNA: TGCGCCAGCAGCTTAATCTTGGGTGCGGTCGCGGGACCTGGGGCCAACGTCCTGACTTTC.

J is TRBJ1-2 and V is TRBV2; 9 positions match TRBD1. In germline, CDR1 is SNHLY, CDR2 FYNNEI. This CDR3 has 16 residues. The J segment lost 2 bases and the V segment lost 4 bases, leaving 8 bases of the junction unmatched. The CDR3 DNA is TGTGCCAGCAGTGTCCGTCGGACAGGGGCCAACTATGGCTACACCTTC. This translates into CASSVRRTGANYGYTF. Drawing the rest from reference TRBV2 and TRBJ1-2, the complete variable domain is EPEVTQTPSHQVTQMGQEVILRCVPISNHLYFYWYRQILGQKVEFLVSFYNNEISEKSEIFDDQFSVERPDGSNFTLKIRSTKLEDSAMYFCASSVRRTGANYGYTFGSGTRLTVV.

There are a few counts of this clonotype. V gene TRBV27 combines with J gene TRBJ2-4, with 8 bases that match TRBD2. The germline CDR1 and CDR2 sequences are MNHEY and SMNVEV (reference sequence). Losses at the gene ends were 6 bases for V and 0 bases for J; bases not matched to a gene: 13. CDR3 length: 18 residues. This chain's CDR3 is CASRPNPTSDSAKNIQYF. CDR3 coding DNA: TGTGCCAGCAGACCCAACCCGACTAGCGACTCAGCCAAAAACATTCAGTACTTC.

In this sample, this clonotype turned up many times. CDR3 DNA sequence: TGTGCCAGCAGGGGGACAGGGAATCAGCCCCAGCATTTT. Its translation is CASRGTGNQPQHF. The chain joins TRBV12-3 or TRBV12-4 to TRBJ1-5, with 9 positions matching TRBD1. The V segment lost 6 bases and the J segment 4 bases; nucleotides outside the gene matches: 1. This CDR3 spans 13 amino acids.

This rearrangement joins TRBV24-1 to TRBJ1-1; 7 bases agree with TRBD1. After removal of 4 bases from V and 2 bases from J, the junction contained 9 bases not matched to a gene. Looked up from germline, CDR1 is KGHDR and CDR2 is SFDVKD. CDR3 length: 16 residues. DNA of the CDR3: TGTGCCACCAGTGAAACAGACAGGGCGGGAAACACTGAAGCTTTCTTT. Protein: CATSETDRAGNTEAFF.

This clonotype has ten or more counts. This chain's CDR3 is CASSRGQRSNEQFF. The CDR3 DNA reads as TGTGCCAGCAGCCGAGGGCAACGTTCCAATGAGCAGTTCTTC. The gene calls are TRBV7-2 and TRBJ2-1, with a tentative D call TRBD2 (5 bases). The V end was cut by 5 bases, the J end by 6 bases, with 14 bases between. Germline V CDR1 and CDR2: SGHTA, FQGNSA. The CDR3 contains 14 residues.

The rearrangement links TRBV20-1 to TRBJ2-7; 10 bases are a match to TRBD2. Looked up from germline, CDR1 is DFQATT and CDR2 is SNEGSKA (reference sequence). This CDR3 is built from 14 residues. Trimming took 6 bases from V and 3 from J; bases not matched to a gene: 8. The CDR3 is CSAAGLADDYEQYF. For the CDR3, the DNA is TGCAGTGCCGCCGGACTAGCGGATGACTACGAGCAGTACTTC.

Concerning this clonotype itself: An end of the junction differs from the germline gene, which may be a read error. The CDR3 sequence is CASSFQDRTGELFF. DNA of the CDR3: TGTGCCAGCAGCTTTCAGGATAGGACCGGAGAGCTGTTTTTT. This chain joins TRBV11-3 and TRBJ2-2; D is unresolved. The CDR3 is 14 residues long. CDR1 is SGHNT and CDR2 is YENEEA in the germline V gene.

This clonotype was seen a few times. The chain uses TRBV28 and TRBJ2-1; TRBD1 matches 8 bases. This CDR3 region has 16 residues. CDR1 is MDHEN, CDR2 SYDVKM, per germline. Trimming took 0 bases from V and 7 from J; bases not matched to a gene: 8. The CDR3 is CASSLWRGQGGNEQFF. CDR3 sequence (DNA): TGTGCCAGCAGTTTATGGAGAGGACAGGGCGGGAATGAGCAGTTCTTC.

This clonotype was observed a handful of times. The chain uses TRBV15 and TRBJ2-3; 7 nucleotides match TRBD1. The CDR3 covers 15 residues. The V gene's germline CDR1 is LNHNV and CDR2 YYDKDF (reference sequence). Trimming at V came to 4 bases and at J to 0 bases, leaving 4 bases not matched to a gene. The CDR3 DNA is TGTGCCACCAGCATGGACAGGACTAGCACAGATACGCAGTATTTT. It codes for CATSMDRTSTDTQYF.

This chain joins TRBV27 and TRBJ2-7; 13 nucleotides line up with TRBD2. Germline V lookup: CDR1 MNHEY, CDR2 SMNVEV (reference sequence). V shed 6 bases, J shed 0 bases, and the junction held 11 bases outside the gene matches. This CDR3 spans 18 amino acids. DNA for the CDR3: TGTGCCAGCAGCTTAGGACTAGCGGGGGCCTTGAGCTCCTACGAGCAGTACTTC. Translation gives CASSLGLAGALSSYEQYF.

This clonotype was seen a handful of times. This sequence joins TRBV28 and TRBJ2-7; D remains ambiguous. The CDR3 totals 16 residues. The V end was cut by 4 bases, the J end by 3 bases, with 19 bases between. The V gene's germline CDR1 is MDHEN and CDR2 SYDVKM. The CDR3 DNA is TGTGCCAGCAGTTCCCCCTCCGCCCTCGCGAGCTACGAGCAGTACTTC. It codes for CASSSPSALASYEQYF.

This clonotype was counted at least ten times. The V call is TRBV7-2, the J call TRBJ1-5, with D possibly TRBD1 on 5 matching bases. The CDR3 spans 17 residues. CDR1 is SGHTA, CDR2 FQGNSA, per germline. V was shortened by 0 bases and J by 0 bases, with 12 bases between the two germline ends. CDR3 DNA: TGTGCCAGCAGCTTAGCAAAGGGGTTCTATAGCAATCAGCCCCAGCATTTT. Encoded protein: CASSLAKGFYSNQPQHF.

The chain couples TRBV7-9 to TRBJ1-1; unclear D gene. Per the germline V gene, CDR1 is SEHNR and CDR2 is FQNEAQ (reference sequence). CDR3 length: 13 amino acids. The ends were cut back, 4 bases at V and 6 bases at J, with 12 bases in the middle. CDR3 sequence (DNA): TGTGCCAGCAGCTCTGGGCCCACCTCTGAAGCTTTCTTT. Amino acid sequence: CASSSGPTSEAFF.

The sample holds a few counts of this clonotype. The chain combines TRBV28 with TRBJ2-7; 11 bases agree with TRBD2. Germline CDR1 MDHEN, CDR2 SYDVKM. Trimming removed 4 bases from V and 7 bases from J; junction bases left unmatched: 18. This CDR3 comprises 18 residues. CDR3 loop: CASSYFFSGTSGRGEQYF. CDR3 DNA sequence: TGTGCCAGCAGTTATTTTTTCTCGGGCACTAGCGGGAGAGGAGAGCAGTACTTC. Full variable domain (missing parts from reference TRBV28 and TRBJ2-7): DVKVTQSSRYLVKRTGEKVFLECVQDMDHENMFWYRQDPGLGLRLIYFSYDVKMKEKGDIPEGYSVSREKKERFSLILESASTNQTSMYLCASSYFFSGTSGRGEQYFGPGTRLTVT.

This clonotype was seen at least ten times. The chain is built from TRBV7-6 and TRBJ1-2; 12 positions match TRBD1. The J segment lost 5 bases and the V segment lost 5 bases, leaving 3 bases of the junction unmatched. The CDR3 spans 14 residues. The germline V gene encodes CDR1 SGHVS and CDR2 FNYEAQ. Written as DNA, the CDR3 is TGTGCCAGCAGCCCGGGACAGGGGGCTTATGGCTACACCTTC. Encoded protein: CASSPGQGAYGYTF.